This TCR beta chain originates from a study of shared clonotypes between healthy human individuals (dated by TCRdb to about 2020). Context from the whole study: Three men and two women, aged 18 to 49 years, made up the cohort. For each donor, three plates each were used for CD4 naive and CD4 memory, two plates were used for CD8 naive, and one plate was used for CD8 memory. To estimate repertoire size and how much clonotypes are shared between individuals, the study performed deep sequencing of blood TCR repertoires from about five healthy adults. To increase sequencing depth and limit assay-specific biases, TCR repertoire library preparation and sequencing were carried out by different laboratories using diverse techniques. Between about 0.94 and 8.9 billion PBMCs per donor were obtained by leukapheresis.

Healthy HIV-negative adults with no recently reported acute infections or vaccinations were included as donors. Only Caucasian adults living in Nashville, Tennessee, USA were represented among the donors. Magnetic negative selection was used to enrich CD4+ T cells, after which naive cells were positively selected on CD45RA and the negative fraction became the memory subset. After blood collection by leukapheresis, PBMCs were isolated using Ficoll-Histopaque density gradient centrifugation and then cryopreserved in the vapor phase of liquid nitrogen. Analytical flow cytometry was used to check the purity and quantity of each magnetically sorted T cell population. Each sorted fraction had its genomic DNA isolated and then quantified by UV absorbance on a Nanodrop 2000c. On this clone itself: Its specific antigen is unknown. No much larger clone is present one base from it, and per-base qualities are unavailable.

Using the deep immunoSEQ assay, multiplex PCR amplified TCR CDR3 regions from genomic DNA. Extracted genomic DNA from each cell subset was distributed evenly across all wells of several immunoSEQ 96-well plates, and each plate was treated as a replicate. Each replicate PCR for sorted subsets received roughly 0.2 ug genomic DNA, equal to tens of thousands of T cell genomes. Purified libraries were quantified with a Qubit 3.0 fluorometer, sized on a Bioanalyzer 2100, and re-quantified with the KAPA Library Quantification kit. Every immunoSEQ 96-well plate was sequenced on a dedicated single-read 150-cycle Illumina NextSeq 550 flow cell. The authors' pipeline ran thus. Because the immunoSEQ output included only junctional sequences and no quality scores, the filtering could not be the same as the filtering used for full-length reads. Sequences were annotated with PyIR, a Python wrapper for IgBLAST v1.9, using IMGT germline references to assign V/J genes and CDR3. Reads were removed for weak V/J assignments (E-value above 1e-6), missing CDR3, stop codons, out-of-frame junctions, or ambiguous translated residues. V3J clonotypes were defined as sequences sharing an identical inferred V gene, J gene, and CDR3 amino acid sequence. The percentage overlap between two repertoires was calculated by dividing the number of shared unique clonotypes by the size of the smaller repertoire. Three approaches were used to assess repertoire richness: RTK rarefaction, the Chao1 estimator, and Recon v2.1 estimates of unobserved clonotypes. For all TCRbeta clonotypes obtained by the gDNA method from a handful of donors, generation probabilities were computed with OLGA. The table was pulled from immuneACCESS by TCRdb, which kept in-frame rearrangements only. Such tables lose some clones; where checked, under half of the loss comes from unresolved V genes, and the rest has no known cause. The DNA gave D and trimming, while V, J and clone size come from that table. Within this sample are about 2.4 million clones, with approximately 90% of them counted one time only. Around 0.15% of the sample is held by the ten biggest clonotypes.

The CDR3 sequence holds 13 residues, the cysteine and phenylalanine included. Of the read, only the CDR3 DNA is kept; its 39 bases are in frame from base 1. V and J are truncated by 5 bases and 6 bases respectively, leaving an intervening sequence of 14 bases. As encoded in the germline V gene, CDR1 is KGHSH while CDR2 is LQKENI. Overall results and qualifications from the work: Sampling was limited to blood, and TCR repertoires in tissue likely differ from TCR repertoires in blood. Compared with non-shared clonotypes, clonotypes shared by all four sorted-subset donors had higher generation probabilities. Estimated clonotype richness was generally larger for naive than for memory subsets. When a handful of donors were compared, the shared fraction of clonotypes was around 5% for naive CD4, about 4% for naive CD8, 2.3% for memory CD4, and roughly 0.43% for memory CD8. Incomplete sequencing was indicated by rarefaction of sorted-subset datasets, despite the large sequencing depth. Because the study included only a small number of donors, the genetic and exposure-history diversity represented was limited. Pairwise subsampling led to the expectation that sequencing depth would affect the degree of clonotype sharing among donors.

The chain couples TRBV18 to TRBJ2-7, with the D gene not confidently named. The clonotype was recovered from a young man in good health. Sequencing input: naive CD4+ T cells sorted from blood. Sample cell subset or site, as interpreted from the label and publication: CD45RA+ positively selected. In nucleotides, the sequence is TGTGCCAGCTCATTTGACACCCCCCTCGAGCAGTACTTC. Its coded protein is CASSFDTPLEQYF.